The rows below give T cell receptor beta chains drawn from one sample of a study of T cells in Graves' hyperthyroidism and ophthalmopathy. TCRdb reprocessed the multiplex PCR reads with MiXCR, giving one entry per CDR3 protein. In the table there are a few hundred thousand distinct CDR3 sequences, 40% to 55% of which are singletons. Material: peripheral blood or thyroid tissue (not recorded which). These receptors all come from a woman between 18 and 29 years old with Graves' hyperthyroidism. Both conserved end residues are part of each CDR3. D genes are given only for firm matches. Not every row has a clone size; where given, it reads once, few, many or a size class.

many | - | TRBJ1-2 | TRBV7-3 | CASSLTGGFGYTF | TGTGCCAGCAGCTTAACAGGAGGGTTTGGCTACACCTTC
- | - | TRBJ1-6 | TRBV9 | CASSQDSKYNSPLHF | TGCGCCAGCAGCCAAGATAGCAAGTATAATTCACCCCTCCACTTT
many | - | TRBJ2-7 | TRBV4-3 | CASSQDRDGYEQYF | TGCGCCAGCAGCCAAGACCGGGACGGCTACGAGCAGTACTTC
- | - | TRBJ1-1 | TRBV12-3/TRBV12-4 | CASGGGDTEAFF | TGTGCCAGCGGAGGAGGGGACACTGAAGCTTTCTTT
- | - | TRBJ2-6 | TRBV19 | CATGRTYRANVLTF | TGTGCCACGGGAAGGACCTACCGGGCCAACGTCCTGACTTTC
many | TRBD2 | TRBJ2-2 | TRBV4-2 | CASSYPATSGSSGELFF | TGTGCCAGCAGCTACCCGGCGACTAGCGGGAGTTCCGGGGAGCTGTTTTTT
many | TRBD1 | TRBJ1-1 | TRBV6-1 | CASSAEEGAGTEAFF | TGTGCCAGCAGTGCGGAGGAGGGGGCGGGTACTGAAGCTTTCTTT
- | - | TRBJ2-5 | TRBV7-9 | CASSWATRGKTQYF | TGTGCCAGCAGCTGGGCAACCCGAGGGAAGACCCAGTACTTC
- | - | TRBJ1-1 | TRBV2 | CASSVETDATTEAFF | TGTGCCAGCAGTGTGGAGACGGACGCAACCACTGAAGCTTTCTTT
- | - | TRBJ2-2 | TRBV5-1 | CASSQLRTGELFF | TGCGCCAGCAGCCAACTAAGGACAGGGGAGCTGTTTTTT
- | TRBD2 | TRBJ2-7 | TRBV29-1 | CSVGMGLAGYAYEQYF | TGCAGCGTGGGGATGGGACTAGCGGGATATGCCTACGAGCAGTACTTC
- | - | TRBJ2-1 | TRBV2 | CASRTAGWYNEQFF | TGTGCCAGCAGAACGGCGGGATGGTACAATGAGCAGTTCTTC
- | - | TRBJ2-5 | TRBV29-1 | CSVEVQGMETQYF | TGCAGCGTTGAGGTCCAGGGCATGGAGACCCAGTACTTC
- | - | TRBJ2-5 | TRBV10-3 | CASSAPSQQETQYF | TGTGCCAGCAGTGCCCCTTCCCAGCAAGAGACCCAGTACTTC
- | - | TRBJ1-2 | TRBV2 | CASSESWAAFYGYTF | TGTGCCAGCAGTGAGAGCTGGGCAGCCTTCTATGGCTACACCTTC
- | - | TRBJ1-3 | TRBV7-9 | CASRYEQGAGNTIYF | TGTGCCAGCAGATATGAACAGGGCGCGGGAAACACCATATATTTT
- | - | TRBJ1-1 | TRBV2 | CASSLDRRRTEAFF | TGTGCCAGCAGTCTAGACAGACGTCGCACTGAAGCTTTCTTT
many | - | TRBJ1-5 | TRBV12-3/TRBV12-4 | CASSFLGQINQPQHF | TGTGCCAGCAGTTTTCTAGGACAAATCAATCAGCCCCAGCATTTT
many | - | TRBJ1-4 | TRBV20-1 | CSAIRSNEKLFF | TGCAGTGCTATCCGGAGCAATGAAAAACTGTTTTTT
- | TRBD2 | TRBJ2-5 | TRBV2 | CARGVLAGQETQYF | TGTGCCAGAGGGGTGCTAGCGGGACAAGAGACCCAGTACTTC
many | - | TRBJ1-2 | TRBV7-9 | CASSLATRQIYTF | TGTGCCAGCAGCTTAGCTACTCGACAGATCTACACCTTC
many | - | TRBJ2-7 | TRBV19 | CASSDGTAFRSSYEQYF | TGTGCCAGTAGCGACGGAACCGCCTTCAGGAGCTCCTACGAGCAGTACTTC
few | - | TRBJ2-7 | TRBV6-1 | CASSEAPQGGEQYF | TGTGCCAGCAGTGAAGCGCCCCAGGGTGGGGAGCAGTACTTC
few | - | TRBJ2-3 | TRBV7-9 | CASSRNWGDTQYF | TGTGCCAGCAGCCGAAACTGGGGAGATACGCAGTATTTT
many | - | TRBJ1-2 | TRBV5-6 | CASSLQQRGGYTF | TGTGCCAGCAGCTTGCAACAGAGGGGTGGCTACACCTTC
many | - | TRBJ2-2 | TRBV19 | CASSKEQATGELFF | TGTGCCAGTAGCAAGGAACAGGCCACCGGGGAGCTGTTTTTT
- | - | TRBJ2-1 | TRBV7-6 | CASSLYAEQFF | TGTGCCAGCAGCTTATACGCTGAGCAGTTCTTC
- | TRBD1 | TRBJ2-7 | TRBV7-3 | CASSSPGQTGTGDEQYF | TGTGCCAGCAGCTCTCCGGGACAGACGGGCACCGGGGACGAGCAGTACTTC
- | TRBD2 | TRBJ2-7 | TRBV2 | CASTTSGRGVQYF | TGTGCCAGCACCACTAGCGGGAGAGGTGTGCAGTACTTC
many | - | TRBJ1-5 | TRBV4-3 | CASSQEVFNQPQHF | TGCGCCAGCAGCCAAGAGGTCTTCAATCAGCCCCAGCATTTT
- | - | TRBJ1-1 | TRBV20-1 | CSASGPSGRDTEAFF | TGCAGTGCCAGTGGGCCTAGCGGGAGGGACACTGAAGCTTTCTTT
many | - | TRBJ2-7 | TRBV7-3 | CASSPGTLYEQYF | TGTGCCAGCAGCCCAGGGACTTTATACGAGCAGTACTTC
- | - | TRBJ2-5 | TRBV27 | CASKRGKVTQYF | TGTGCCAGCAAACGGGGGAAGGTGACCCAGTACTTC
few | - | TRBJ2-1 | TRBV10-3 | CAISTGGENEQFF | TGTGCCATCAGTACGGGGGGCGAAAATGAGCAGTTCTTC
- | - | TRBJ1-4 | TRBV7-6 | CASSSRLAGGDEKLFF | TGTGCCAGCAGCTCGAGACTAGCGGGAGGTGATGAAAAACTGTTTTTT
many | - | TRBJ1-5 | TRBV4-1 | CASSQDRSVNQPQHF | TGCGCCAGCAGCCAAGATCGAAGCGTTAATCAGCCCCAGCATTTT
many | - | TRBJ2-7 | TRBV20-1 | CSAIRDTHEQYF | TGCAGTGCTATTAGGGACACCCACGAGCAGTACTTC
many | - | TRBJ2-7 | TRBV9 | CASSAQTGREQYF | TGTGCCAGCAGCGCCCAAACGGGGCGGGAGCAGTACTTC
many | TRBD1 | TRBJ1-2 | TRBV28 | CASRVSGTGDNYGYTF | TGTGCCAGCAGGGTTTCCGGGACAGGGGATAACTATGGCTACACCTTC
many | - | TRBJ2-2 | TRBV9 | CASNPANTGELFF | TGTGCCAGCAATCCGGCGAACACCGGGGAGCTGTTTTTT
- | - | TRBJ1-1 | TRBV29-1 | CSVEWSTEAFF | TGCAGCGTTGAGTGGAGCACTGAAGCTTTCTTT
- | - | TRBJ2-7 | TRBV5-1 | CASSLGSGVYEQYF | TGCGCCAGCAGCCTGGGTTCAGGGGTCTACGAGCAGTACTTC